A selection of T cell receptor beta chains follows, all from one sample in a study of T cells in narcolepsy. Repertoires were generated with immunoSEQ multiplex PCR, while TCRdb's copy carries only in-frame clones and drops some. The sample consists of around 35,000 clones, roughly 90% of them appearing once. The specimen sequenced was CD45RA- memory CD4+ T cells from PBMCs. These receptor sequences come from a human donor with narcolepsy. The CDR3 runs from the conserved cysteine through the conserved F or W. A D gene is named only where the DNA matches it firmly. Where a row states a size, it is once, few, many or the class of an expanded clone; other rows omit it.

D gene | J gene | clone size | V gene | CDR3 protein | CDR3 DNA
TRBD1 | TRBJ2-5 | NA | TRBV2 | CASRGTGQETQYF | TGTGCCAGCAGGGGGACAGGACAAGAGACCCAGTACTTC
NA | TRBJ1-3 | NA | TRBV5-1 | CASSLDRVGNTIYF | TGCGCCAGCAGCTTGGATAGGGTTGGAAACACCATATATTTT
NA | TRBJ1-4 | NA | TRBV30 | CAWSEGNNEKLFF | TGTGCCTGGAGTGAGGGAAACAATGAAAAACTGTTTTTT
NA | TRBJ1-2 | NA | TRBV7-2 | CASSLRWGAGGYTF | TGTGCCAGCAGCTTACGATGGGGCGCGGGTGGCTACACCTTC
NA | TRBJ2-6 | once | TRBV11-2 | CASSFNRGGAGANVLTF | TGTGCCAGCAGCTTTAACAGGGGGGGAGCTGGGGCCAACGTCCTGACTTTC
NA | TRBJ1-5 | NA | TRBV6-5 | CASQQSSNQPQHF | TGTGCCAGCCAACAGTCTAGCAATCAGCCCCAGCATTTT
TRBD1 | TRBJ2-7 | NA | TRBV18 | CASSPPGTGGSYEQYF | TGTGCCAGCTCACCACCCGGGACAGGGGGATCCTACGAGCAGTACTTC
NA | TRBJ1-5 | NA | TRBV18 | CASSPPGTGNQPQHF | TGTGCCAGCTCACCTCCCGGGACGGGAAATCAGCCCCAGCATTTT
NA | TRBJ1-2 | NA | TRBV5-1 | CASSEPGYYGYTF | TGCGCCAGCAGCGAACCAGGGTACTATGGCTACACCTTC
NA | TRBJ1-1 | NA | TRBV2 | CASRPDRNMNTEAFF | TGTGCCAGCAGACCGGACAGAAATATGAACACTGAAGCTTTCTTT
TRBD2 | TRBJ2-1 | NA | TRBV29-1 | CSVLGLAGTASSYNEQFF | TGCAGCGTTCTAGGACTAGCGGGAACGGCGAGCTCCTACAATGAGCAGTTCTTC
TRBD1 | TRBJ1-2 | NA | TRBV29-1 | CSVDWTGQDYGYTF | TGCAGCGTGGACTGGACAGGGCAGGACTATGGCTACACCTTC
TRBD1 | TRBJ1-2 | NA | TRBV6-1 | CASSPGTGPYGYTF | TGTGCCAGCAGTCCCGGGACAGGGCCATATGGCTACACCTTC
NA | TRBJ1-1 | NA | TRBV20-1 | CSARRVLTFF | TGCAGTGCTAGAAGGGTCTTGACTTTCTTT
NA | TRBJ2-1 | NA | TRBV19 | CASREKPRGEQFF | TGTGCCAGTAGAGAGAAGCCGAGGGGCGAGCAGTTCTTC
NA | TRBJ2-1 | NA | TRBV5-1 | CATGRTQGGPDNEQFF | TGCGCCACCGGCCGCACGCAAGGGGGGCCCGACAATGAGCAGTTCTTC
TRBD1 | TRBJ2-5 | NA | TRBV5-1 | CASSPGQPQETQYF | TGCGCCAGCAGCCCGGGACAGCCACAAGAGACCCAGTACTTC
NA | TRBJ2-1 | NA | TRBV7-2 | CATVPGRGSYEQFF | TGTGCCACCGTCCCGGGTCGTGGAAGCTATGAGCAGTTCTTC
NA | TRBJ1-1 | NA | TRBV10-2 | CASRDPAGPRGRNTEAFF | TGCGCCAGCAGAGACCCCGCCGGGCCGAGAGGAAGGAACACTGAAGCTTTCTTT
NA | TRBJ2-2 | NA | TRBV27 | CASSFLGLAEPRGTGELFF | TGTGCCAGCAGTTTCCTCGGCTTAGCGGAACCAAGGGGCACCGGGGAGCTGTTTTTT
TRBD1 | TRBJ1-6 | NA | TRBV7-2 | CASSTAGQGFSPLHF | TGTGCCAGCAGCACCGCGGGACAGGGGTTTTCACCCCTCCACTTT
NA | TRBJ1-3 | NA | TRBV4-3 | CASSQEAGGIGNTIYF | TGCGCCAGCAGCCAAGAGGCCGGAGGGATTGGAAACACCATATATTTT
TRBD2 | TRBJ2-3 | NA | TRBV30 | CAWSRRPPGSLAGYTQYF | TGTGCCTGGAGTCGGCGGCCGCCGGGGTCTCTAGCGGGCTATACGCAGTATTTT